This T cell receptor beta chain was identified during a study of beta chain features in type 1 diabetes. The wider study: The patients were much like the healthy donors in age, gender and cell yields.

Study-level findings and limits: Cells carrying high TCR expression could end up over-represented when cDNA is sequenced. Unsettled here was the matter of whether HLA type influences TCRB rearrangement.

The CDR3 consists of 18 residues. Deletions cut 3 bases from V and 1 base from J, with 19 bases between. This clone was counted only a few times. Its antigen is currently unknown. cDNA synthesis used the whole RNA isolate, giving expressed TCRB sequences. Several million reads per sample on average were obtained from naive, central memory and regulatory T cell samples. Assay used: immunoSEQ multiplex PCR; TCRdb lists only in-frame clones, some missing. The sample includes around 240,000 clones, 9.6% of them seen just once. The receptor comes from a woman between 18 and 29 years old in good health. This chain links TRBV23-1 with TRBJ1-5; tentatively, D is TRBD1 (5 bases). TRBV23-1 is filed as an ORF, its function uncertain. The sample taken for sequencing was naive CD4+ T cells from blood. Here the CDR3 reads CASSHPDTGGSSNQPQHF. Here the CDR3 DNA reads TGCGCCAGCAGTCACCCTGACACGGGGGGTTCAAGCAATCAGCCCCAGCATTTT.